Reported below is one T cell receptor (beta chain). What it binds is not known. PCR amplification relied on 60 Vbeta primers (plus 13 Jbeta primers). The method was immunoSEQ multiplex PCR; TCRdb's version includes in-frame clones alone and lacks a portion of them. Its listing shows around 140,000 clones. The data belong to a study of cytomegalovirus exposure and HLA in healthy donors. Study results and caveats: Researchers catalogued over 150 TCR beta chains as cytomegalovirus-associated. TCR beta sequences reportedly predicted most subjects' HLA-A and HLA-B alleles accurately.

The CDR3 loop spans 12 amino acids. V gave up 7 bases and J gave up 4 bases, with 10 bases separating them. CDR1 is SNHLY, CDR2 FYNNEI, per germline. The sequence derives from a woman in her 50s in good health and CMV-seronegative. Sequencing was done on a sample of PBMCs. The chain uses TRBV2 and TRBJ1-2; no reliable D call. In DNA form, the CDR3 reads TGTGCCAGCACCCCTAGCAGCTATGGCTACACCTTC. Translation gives CASTPSSYGYTF.